A selection of T cell receptor beta chains follows, all from one sample in a study of early stage breast cancer tumors. Method: immunoSEQ multiplex PCR; TCRdb's copy keeps in-frame clones and lacks some. The sample has about 9,100 clones; around 60% are singletons. Sequencing used breast tumor tissue. These receptors all come from a person between 55 and 70 years old with breast cancer. The CDR3 runs from the conserved cysteine through the conserved F or W. Each record gives: CDR3 DNA, CDR3 protein, CDR3 length, V gene, clone size, D gene, J gene. The D gene is left open where the match is weak. Some rows mark clone size as missing; the rest say once, few, many or name a class of expanded clone.

cdr3_nt: TGTGCCAGTAGTATAGAGTGGGGGCCTCGTCAGCCCCAGCATTTT
cdr3_aa: CASSIEWGPRQPQHF
cdr3_length: 15
v_call: TRBV19
clone_size: .
d_call: .
j_call: TRBJ1-5

cdr3_nt: TGTGCCAGCAGCAACATAAAAAACATTCAGTACTTC
cdr3_aa: CASSNIKNIQYF
cdr3_length: 12
v_call: TRBV21-1
clone_size: .
d_call: .
j_call: TRBJ2-4

cdr3_nt: TGTGCCAGCACCCTGACAGGGGATGAAAAACTGTTTTTT
cdr3_aa: CASTLTGDEKLFF
cdr3_length: 13
v_call: TRBV28
clone_size: .
d_call: TRBD1
j_call: TRBJ1-4

cdr3_nt: TGTGCTAGTGGTATCGGGACAGGGTTGGAGACCCAGTACTTC
cdr3_aa: CASGIGTGLETQYF
cdr3_length: 14
v_call: TRBV12-5
clone_size: few
d_call: TRBD1
j_call: TRBJ2-5

cdr3_nt: TGTGCCAGCAGCTTAGTGGGACAGGGGGCCTACGAGCAGTACTTC
cdr3_aa: CASSLVGQGAYEQYF
cdr3_length: 15
v_call: TRBV7-2
clone_size: .
d_call: TRBD1
j_call: TRBJ2-7

cdr3_nt: TGTGCCACCAGCAGTCCCGAGCTTAGCTCCTACAATGAGCAGTTCTTC
cdr3_aa: CATSSPELSSYNEQFF
cdr3_length: 16
v_call: TRBV15
clone_size: .
d_call: .
j_call: TRBJ2-1

cdr3_nt: TGTGCCAGCAGCTTAGGAGGGATCTCCTACGAGCAGTACTTC
cdr3_aa: CASSLGGISYEQYF
cdr3_length: 14
v_call: TRBV7-2
clone_size: .
d_call: .
j_call: TRBJ2-7

cdr3_nt: TGTGCCAGTCAGGGGTCGGGCGCGGGTGAAAAACTGTTTTTT
cdr3_aa: CASQGSGAGEKLFF
cdr3_length: 14
v_call: TRBV2
clone_size: .
d_call: .
j_call: TRBJ1-4

cdr3_nt: TGCAGCGTTAGGGACTGGCGGGAGACCCAGTACTTC
cdr3_aa: CSVRDWRETQYF
cdr3_length: 12
v_call: TRBV29-1
clone_size: .
d_call: .
j_call: TRBJ2-5

cdr3_nt: TGTGCCAGCAGCCAAGTTGGGACTAGGCCACACAATGAGCAGTTCTTC
cdr3_aa: CASSQVGTRPHNEQFF
cdr3_length: 16
v_call: TRBV4-2
clone_size: .
d_call: TRBD2
j_call: TRBJ2-1

cdr3_nt: TGTGCCAGCTGGTTTCAGCCCCAGCATTTT
cdr3_aa: CASWFQPQHF
cdr3_length: 10
v_call: TRBV2
clone_size: medium-sized
d_call: .
j_call: TRBJ1-5

cdr3_nt: TGCGCCAGCAGCTTGGGGGACAGCACCGGGGAGCTGTTTTTT
cdr3_aa: CASSLGDSTGELFF
cdr3_length: 14
v_call: TRBV5-1
clone_size: .
d_call: TRBD1
j_call: TRBJ2-2

cdr3_nt: TGCGCCAGCAGCACCTACTCAGATACGCAGTATTTT
cdr3_aa: CASSTYSDTQYF
cdr3_length: 12
v_call: TRBV4-1
clone_size: .
d_call: .
j_call: TRBJ2-3

cdr3_nt: TGTGCCAGCAGCCCACGACAGGGGCAGGGGGAAAAACTGTTTTTT
cdr3_aa: CASSPRQGQGEKLFF
cdr3_length: 15
v_call: TRBV9
clone_size: few
d_call: TRBD1
j_call: TRBJ1-4

cdr3_nt: TGTGCCAGCAGCTTAGGCTATGGCTACACCTTC
cdr3_aa: CASSLGYGYTF
cdr3_length: 11
v_call: TRBV5-6
clone_size: few
d_call: .
j_call: TRBJ1-2

cdr3_nt: TGTGCCAGCAGAGAACACAGCTCCTATAATTCACCCCTCCACTTT
cdr3_aa: CASREHSSYNSPLHF
cdr3_length: 15
v_call: TRBV6-4
clone_size: .
d_call: .
j_call: TRBJ1-6

cdr3_nt: TGTGCTAGCAGCTTAGCGGGCTTGGGAGAGACCCAGTACTTC
cdr3_aa: CASSLAGLGETQYF
cdr3_length: 14
v_call: TRBV7-7
clone_size: few
d_call: TRBD2
j_call: TRBJ2-5

cdr3_nt: TGTGCCAGCAGCTTTGTTCCGGGACAGTCTCTCTATGGCTACACCTTC
cdr3_aa: CASSFVPGQSLYGYTF
cdr3_length: 16
v_call: TRBV7-2
clone_size: medium-sized
d_call: TRBD1
j_call: TRBJ1-2

cdr3_nt: TGTGCCAGCAGCGGAGGGCAGGGGTACTCTGGGGCCAACGTCCTGACTTTC
cdr3_aa: CASSGGQGYSGANVLTF
cdr3_length: 17
v_call: TRBV28
clone_size: few
d_call: .
j_call: TRBJ2-6

cdr3_nt: TGTGCCAGCAGCGTAGAAGAGCGGGGGGGCGGGGATGAGCAGTTCTTC
cdr3_aa: CASSVEERGGGDEQFF
cdr3_length: 16
v_call: TRBV9
clone_size: .
d_call: TRBD2
j_call: TRBJ2-1

cdr3_nt: TGTGCCAGCAGTGACTCGAGTAATCAGGGTTTTACTGAAGCTTTCTTT
cdr3_aa: CASSDSSNQGFTEAFF
cdr3_length: 16
v_call: TRBV6-4
clone_size: .
d_call: .
j_call: TRBJ1-1

cdr3_nt: TGTGCCAGCAGCAAGCCAGGGTCCTACGAGCAGTACTTC
cdr3_aa: CASSKPGSYEQYF
cdr3_length: 13
v_call: TRBV7-2
clone_size: .
d_call: .
j_call: TRBJ2-7

cdr3_nt: TGCGCCAGCGGACCTAGCTACGAGCAGTACTTC
cdr3_aa: CASGPSYEQYF
cdr3_length: 11
v_call: TRBV10-2
clone_size: .
d_call: .
j_call: TRBJ2-7

cdr3_nt: TGTGCCAGCAGACCCCTCGCGGGAAATTCGCATGAGCAGTTCTTC
cdr3_aa: CASRPLAGNSHEQFF
cdr3_length: 15
v_call: TRBV14
clone_size: .
d_call: .
j_call: TRBJ2-1

cdr3_nt: TGTGCCAGTAGCACCCGGGGGAGCGGGGGAAAGAATGAGCAGTTCTTC
cdr3_aa: CASSTRGSGGKNEQFF
cdr3_length: 16
v_call: TRBV19
clone_size: .
d_call: TRBD2
j_call: TRBJ2-1

cdr3_nt: TGTGCCAGTAGTGACTCTGGGGCCAACGTCCTGACTTTC
cdr3_aa: CASSDSGANVLTF
cdr3_length: 13
v_call: TRBV19
clone_size: .
d_call: .
j_call: TRBJ2-6

cdr3_nt: TGTGCCAGTAGTATAGGAAGGTCGGGACAGGGTTACACCGGGGAGCTGTTTTTT
cdr3_aa: CASSIGRSGQGYTGELFF
cdr3_length: 18
v_call: TRBV19
clone_size: .
d_call: TRBD1
j_call: TRBJ2-2

cdr3_nt: TGTGCCAGCAGCGCGGGACAGGCTGAAGCTTTCTTT
cdr3_aa: CASSAGQAEAFF
cdr3_length: 12
v_call: TRBV5-4
clone_size: .
d_call: TRBD1
j_call: TRBJ1-1

cdr3_nt: TGTGCCAGCAGCTTTCCCGCCGGGACAGGGACCTACGAGCAGTACTTC
cdr3_aa: CASSFPAGTGTYEQYF
cdr3_length: 16
v_call: TRBV11-2
clone_size: medium-sized
d_call: TRBD1
j_call: TRBJ2-7

cdr3_nt: TGTGCCAGCAGTTCCTTCACGGGGGGGTTCGATGAGCAGTTCTTC
cdr3_aa: CASSSFTGGFDEQFF
cdr3_length: 15
v_call: TRBV28
clone_size: .
d_call: TRBD2
j_call: TRBJ2-1

cdr3_nt: TGTGCCAGCAGCCTGGGACAGGCCGAGCTTTTTCTTCACGCCAAAAACATTCAGTACTTC
cdr3_aa: CASSLGQAELFLHAKNIQYF
cdr3_length: 20
v_call: TRBV2
clone_size: .
d_call: TRBD1
j_call: TRBJ2-4

cdr3_nt: TGTGCCAGCAGTCTATATTCCGGGACCCATAATGAAAAACTGTTTTTT
cdr3_aa: CASSLYSGTHNEKLFF
cdr3_length: 16
v_call: TRBV27
clone_size: .
d_call: .
j_call: TRBJ1-4

cdr3_nt: TGTGCCAGCAGCTTAGACCGGACTGAGCAGTTCTTC
cdr3_aa: CASSLDRTEQFF
cdr3_length: 12
v_call: TRBV11-3
clone_size: .
d_call: .
j_call: TRBJ2-1

cdr3_nt: TGTGCCAGCTCACCGGCAAGCAATCAGCCCCAGCATTTT
cdr3_aa: CASSPASNQPQHF
cdr3_length: 13
v_call: TRBV18
clone_size: medium-sized
d_call: .
j_call: TRBJ1-5

cdr3_nt: TGTGCCAGTAGTATAGATCTTAGGCAAAACATTCAGTACTTC
cdr3_aa: CASSIDLRQNIQYF
cdr3_length: 14
v_call: TRBV19
clone_size: .
d_call: .
j_call: TRBJ2-4

cdr3_nt: TGTGCCAGCAGACCGGGACTAGCGGGGGCGAGTATGTACTTC
cdr3_aa: CASRPGLAGASMYF
cdr3_length: 14
v_call: TRBV6-5
clone_size: once
d_call: TRBD2
j_call: TRBJ2-7

cdr3_nt: TGTGCCAGCAGTTGGGGGGCTCTAGGCTATGGCTACACCTTC
cdr3_aa: CASSWGALGYGYTF
cdr3_length: 14
v_call: TRBV7-9
clone_size: .
d_call: .
j_call: TRBJ1-2

cdr3_nt: TGTGCCAGCAGTCGTACCGGGGCCCAGATTGAGCAGTACTTC
cdr3_aa: CASSRTGAQIEQYF
cdr3_length: 14
v_call: TRBV2
clone_size: once
d_call: .
j_call: TRBJ2-7

cdr3_nt: TGTGCCAGCAGTGCCCTCACAGGGATCGAGCAGTACTTC
cdr3_aa: CASSALTGIEQYF
cdr3_length: 13
v_call: TRBV6-1
clone_size: few
d_call: .
j_call: TRBJ2-7

cdr3_nt: TGTGCCACCAGCAGAGTACCGCGGGAGGGTCTTTCAGATACGCAGTATTTT
cdr3_aa: CATSRVPREGLSDTQYF
cdr3_length: 17
v_call: TRBV15
clone_size: .
d_call: TRBD2
j_call: TRBJ2-3

cdr3_nt: TGCGCCAGCAGCGGCCCTGGGGAAGATACGCAGTATTTT
cdr3_aa: CASSGPGEDTQYF
cdr3_length: 13
v_call: TRBV4-1
clone_size: few
d_call: .
j_call: TRBJ2-3